These T cell receptor beta chains were read from a single sample in a study of blood T cell repertoires in COVID-19. Sequencing used immunoSEQ multiplex PCR; TCRdb keeps in-frame clones, though not all of them. Here the sample spans under 80,000 clones, about 82% being singletons. Source material: peripheral blood. The receptor set was obtained from a woman of 80 years or more with active or convalescent COVID-19. Both conserved end residues are part of each CDR3. The D gene is left open where the match is weak. Clone size is not always given. Where it is, it says once, few, many or a class for expanded clones.

d_gene,j_gene,abundance,v_gene,CDR3nt,CDR3aa
TRBD2,TRBJ2-5,few,TRBV10-2,TGCGCCAGCAGCCCCCATGGGCTAGCGGGAAAGGGGACCCAGTACTTC,CASSPHGLAGKGTQYF
TRBD2,TRBJ2-1,.,TRBV4-3,TGCGCCAGCAGTCGCGGACTAGCGGGAGCCTACAATGAGCAGTTCTTC,CASSRGLAGAYNEQFF
TRBD2,TRBJ2-2,.,TRBV30,TGTGCCTGGAGTGTACCGGGTCTAGCGGTCACCGGGGAGCTGTTTTTT,CAWSVPGLAVTGELFF
.,TRBJ1-1,.,TRBV24-1,TGTGCCACTACCAGAGACTCTGCGAACACTGAAGCTTTCTTT,CATTRDSANTEAFF
.,TRBJ1-2,.,TRBV6-2/TRBV6-3,TGTGCCAGCAGTCCCCTCTCCGGCAGGACAGACTATGGCTACACCTTC,CASSPLSGRTDYGYTF
TRBD1,TRBJ1-2,.,TRBV19,TGTGCCAGTAGTATGGTCAGGACAGGGATTGAGGGCTACACCTTC,CASSMVRTGIEGYTF
TRBD1,TRBJ1-4,.,TRBV28,TGTGCCAGCAGTCAAACCCGATTGACAGGGGGTTTTGAAAAACTGTTTTTT,CASSQTRLTGGFEKLFF
.,TRBJ1-5,.,TRBV4-1,TGCGCCAGCAGCCAAGCCTGGGTGGGGGGACAGCCCCAGCATTTT,CASSQAWVGGQPQHF
TRBD1,TRBJ1-3,.,TRBV29-1,TGCAGCGTTGTAGTGGCGCAGGGGGTTTCTGGAAACACCATATATTTT,CSVVVAQGVSGNTIYF
.,TRBJ2-6,.,TRBV30,TGTGCCTGGAGTTTGGGAGACTCTGGGGCCAACGTCCTGACTTTC,CAWSLGDSGANVLTF
TRBD1,TRBJ1-6,once,TRBV5-1,TGCGCCAGCAGCCCAGCCACAGGGGGCATTAATTCACCCCTCCACTTT,CASSPATGGINSPLHF
.,TRBJ1-2,.,TRBV29-1,TGCAGCGTTGTAGCGTTGGTCGATGACTACACCTTC,CSVVALVDDYTF
TRBD2,TRBJ2-1,.,TRBV11-3,TGTGCCAGCAGCTTAGTCGCTGGGAGGGGCTACGATGAGCAGTTCTTC,CASSLVAGRGYDEQFF
.,TRBJ1-5,.,TRBV19,TGTGCCAGTACCCTGGGGGGGACTCAGCCCCAGCATTTT,CASTLGGTQPQHF
.,TRBJ2-2,.,TRBV5-1,TGCGCCAGCAGCGGGGGTGCGGGGCTGAACACCGGGGAGCTGTTTTTT,CASSGGAGLNTGELFF
.,TRBJ1-2,.,TRBV5-8,TGTGCCAGCAGGACTCCAGGGAACTATGGCTACACCTTC,CASRTPGNYGYTF
.,TRBJ2-6,.,TRBV4-3,TGCGCCAGCAGCCAAGAACCGGGCTCTGGGGCCAACGTCCTGACTTTC,CASSQEPGSGANVLTF
.,TRBJ2-1,.,TRBV6-6,TGTGCCGGGGGGTTGAGTCCCTACAATGAGCAGTTCTTC,CAGGLSPYNEQFF
.,TRBJ1-4,.,TRBV7-9,TGTGCCAGCAGCTTATCCGCGGGTGAAAAACTGTTTTTT,CASSLSAGEKLFF
TRBD2,TRBJ2-5,.,TRBV7-2,TGTGCCAGCAGCCATGGGGTAGCGGGGGGGCGGGAGACCCAGTACTTC,CASSHGVAGGRETQYF
.,TRBJ2-7,few,TRBV15,TGTGCCACCAGCAGAGATCTTTCGGCCGGAACCCTAGTCGTGGGAAAGGGGGTGCAGTACTTC,CATSRDLSAGTLVVGKGVQYF
.,TRBJ2-5,.,TRBV18,TGTGCCAGCTCAGACTATCAAGAGACCCAGTACTTC,CASSDYQETQYF
TRBD1,TRBJ2-7,.,TRBV19,TGTGCCAGTAGTTCACGGGGACAGGGGGCGCGGGAGCAGTACTTC,CASSSRGQGAREQYF
TRBD1,TRBJ2-7,once,TRBV4-3,TGCGCCAGCAGCCACTCTACAGGGGGCGGGTACGAGCAGTACTTC,CASSHSTGGGYEQYF
TRBD2,TRBJ2-1,.,TRBV4-3,TGCGCCAGCAGCCCGCGGTGGCTAGCGGGGACCTACAATGAGCAGTTCTTC,CASSPRWLAGTYNEQFF
TRBD1,TRBJ1-1,.,TRBV7-9,TGTGCCAGCAGCTCCCAGGGGGTAATCGGCACTGAAGCTTTCTTT,CASSSQGVIGTEAFF
TRBD1,TRBJ1-2,few,TRBV5-6,TGTGCCAGCACCAGGGGGACAGGGGTTAACTATGGCTACACCTTC,CASTRGTGVNYGYTF
TRBD2,TRBJ2-7,.,TRBV4-1,TGCGCCAGCGGGGGAGCGGGGGCCGGCTACGAGCAGTACTTC,CASGGAGAGYEQYF
TRBD2,TRBJ2-4,.,TRBV2,TGTGCCACCAAAGCGGGGGGAGGTATCATTCAGTACTTC,CATKAGGGIIQYF
TRBD2,TRBJ2-1,.,TRBV28,TGTGCCAGCAGCTTTAGCGGGCCCCGAAGAGATGAGCAGTTCTTC,CASSFSGPRRDEQFF
.,TRBJ1-6,.,TRBV18,TGTGCCAGCTCACTCGGTCCGGGGGATTCACCCCTCCACTTT,CASSLGPGDSPLHF
.,TRBJ1-2,.,TRBV21-1,TGTGCCAGCAGCCCCCGGGAGGGAGCGACCGATGGCTACACCTTC,CASSPREGATDGYTF
TRBD1,TRBJ1-2,.,TRBV10-2,TGCGCCAGCAAGGGACAGAACTACACCTTC,CASKGQNYTF
.,TRBJ1-6,few,TRBV12-3/TRBV12-4,TGTGCCAGCAGTTTAGGGAGGGAATCACCCCTCCACTTT,CASSLGRESPLHF
TRBD1,TRBJ2-7,.,TRBV5-1,TGCGCCAGCAGCTCCGCCGGGACAGGGACCTACGAGCAGTACTTC,CASSSAGTGTYEQYF
.,TRBJ2-7,.,TRBV13,TGTGCCAGCAGCCCGAGGGACTTGTCCTACGAGCAGTACTTC,CASSPRDLSYEQYF
TRBD1,TRBJ1-2,once,TRBV19,TGTGCCAGTACAGACAGGGGCACATTGACATATGGCTACACCTTC,CASTDRGTLTYGYTF
TRBD2,TRBJ2-5,.,TRBV11-2,TGTGCCAGCAGATTAGCGGGGGGGAGAGAGACCCAGTACTTC,CASRLAGGRETQYF
TRBD2,TRBJ2-3,.,TRBV5-5,TGTGCCAGCAGCCCAACTAGCGGGGGGGCGGGAGATACGCAGTATTTT,CASSPTSGGAGDTQYF
.,TRBJ2-1,.,TRBV10-3,TGTGCCATCAGCGACAGCCCTTCTTCCCCTTCCTACAATGAGCAGTTCTTC,CAISDSPSSPSYNEQFF
.,TRBJ1-1,.,TRBV18,TGTGCCAGCTCACCCCGACGCACAGAAGTCGCTGAAGCTTTCTTT,CASSPRRTEVAEAFF
TRBD2,TRBJ2-5,few,TRBV6-2/TRBV6-3,TGTGCCAGCAGTTGGCCTAGCGGGTCCCAAGAGACCCAGTACTTC,CASSWPSGSQETQYF
.,TRBJ1-1,.,TRBV20-1,TGCAGTGCTAGTTCAGGGCGGCATAACACTGAAGCTTTCTTT,CSASSGRHNTEAFF